This TCR beta chain was profiled in a study of molecular identifiers for immune sequencing clone quantification. TCRdb recomputed calls from the PCR reads with MiXCR, one row per CDR3 protein. The top ten clones hold approximately 0.83% of a sample with about 320,000 distinct CDR3 sequences, around a fifth of them seen once. Between the trimmed V and J ends, which lost 3 bases and 4 bases, there was a span of 11 bases. This CDR3 contains 14 residues. Germline assignment: CDR1 KGHSH and CDR2 LQKENI. The TCR originated in a human donor in good health. Some libraries in this study had Jurkat cell RNA spiked in. The sequencing sample was made of naive CD8+ T cells from blood, with Jurkat cell RNA spiked in. Documented subset: FACS-sorted CD8+CD4-CCR7+CD45RA+ naive T cells. The rearrangement uses TRBV18 and TRBJ2-3; no definite D call. The CDR3 coding sequence is TGTGCCAGCTCACCTACGGACCTCGCAGATACGCAGTATTTT. This codes for CASSPTDLADTQYF.